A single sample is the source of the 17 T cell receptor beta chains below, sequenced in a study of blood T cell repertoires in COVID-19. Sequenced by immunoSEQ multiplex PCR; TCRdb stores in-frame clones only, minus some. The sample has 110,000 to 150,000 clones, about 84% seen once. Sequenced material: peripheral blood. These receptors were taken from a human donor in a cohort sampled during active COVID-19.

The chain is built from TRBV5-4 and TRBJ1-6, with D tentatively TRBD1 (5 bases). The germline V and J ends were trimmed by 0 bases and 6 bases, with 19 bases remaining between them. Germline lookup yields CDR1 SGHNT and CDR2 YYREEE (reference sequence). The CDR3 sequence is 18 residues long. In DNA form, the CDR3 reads TGTGCCAGCAGCTTGGAGGGGCAGGCGACGATTTCTAATTCACCCCTCCACTTT. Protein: CASSLEGQATISNSPLHF.

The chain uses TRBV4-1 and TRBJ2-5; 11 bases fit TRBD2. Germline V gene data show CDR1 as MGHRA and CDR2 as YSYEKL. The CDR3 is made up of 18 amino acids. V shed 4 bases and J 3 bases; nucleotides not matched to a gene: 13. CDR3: CASSRRASGGLIEETQYF. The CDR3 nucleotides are TGCGCCAGCAGCCGAAGGGCTAGCGGGGGGCTGATTGAAGAGACCCAGTACTTC.

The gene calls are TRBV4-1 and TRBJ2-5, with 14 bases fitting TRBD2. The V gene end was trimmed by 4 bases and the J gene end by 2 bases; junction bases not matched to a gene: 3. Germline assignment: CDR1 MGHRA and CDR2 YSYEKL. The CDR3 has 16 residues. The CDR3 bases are TGCGCCAGCAGCCCGACTAGCGGGGGGGTTCAAGAGACCCAGTACTTC. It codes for CASSPTSGGVQETQYF.

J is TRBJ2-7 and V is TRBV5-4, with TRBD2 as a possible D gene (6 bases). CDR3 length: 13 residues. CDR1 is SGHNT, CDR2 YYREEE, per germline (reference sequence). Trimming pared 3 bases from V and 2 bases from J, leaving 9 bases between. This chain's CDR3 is CASSSGLTYEQYF. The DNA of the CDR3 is TGTGCCAGCAGCTCTGGACTAACCTACGAGCAGTACTTC.

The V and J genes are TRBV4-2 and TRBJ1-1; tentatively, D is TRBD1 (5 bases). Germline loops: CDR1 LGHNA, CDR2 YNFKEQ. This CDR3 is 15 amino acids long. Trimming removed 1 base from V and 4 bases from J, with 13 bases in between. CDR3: CASSQAVGAVTEAFF. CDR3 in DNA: TGTGCCAGCAGCCAAGCGGTAGGGGCGGTCACTGAAGCTTTCTTT.

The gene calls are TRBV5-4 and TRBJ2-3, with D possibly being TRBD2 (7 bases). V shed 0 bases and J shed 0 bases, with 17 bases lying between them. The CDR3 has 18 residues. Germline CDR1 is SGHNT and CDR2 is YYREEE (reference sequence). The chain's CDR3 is CASSLDPSGGSSTDTQYF. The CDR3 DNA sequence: TGTGCCAGCAGCTTGGACCCCTCGGGGGGCAGTAGCACAGATACGCAGTATTTT. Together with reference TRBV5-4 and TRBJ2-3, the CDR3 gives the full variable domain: ETGVTQSPTHLIKTRGQQVTLRCSSQSGHNTVSWYQQALGQGPQFIFQYYREEENGRGNFPPRFSGLQFPNYSSELNVNALELDDSALYLCASSLDPSGGSSTDTQYFGPGTRLTVL.

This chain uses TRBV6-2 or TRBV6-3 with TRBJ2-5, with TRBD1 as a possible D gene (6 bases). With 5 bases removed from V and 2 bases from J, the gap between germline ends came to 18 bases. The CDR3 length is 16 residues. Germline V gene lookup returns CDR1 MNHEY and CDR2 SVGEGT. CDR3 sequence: CASSTRRSGQQETQYF. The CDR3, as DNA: TGTGCCAGCAGTACTCGCCGGTCCGGACAGCAAGAGACCCAGTACTTC.

CDR3 nucleotide sequence: TGTGCCAGCAGTTACTCGACAGCGCTCGGCTTTAGCAATCAGCCCCAGCATTTT. Its translation: CASSYSTALGFSNQPQHF. The chain combines TRBV6-2 or TRBV6-3 with TRBJ1-5; possibly TRBD1 for D (5 bases). Germline V gene data show CDR1 as MNHEY and CDR2 as SVGEGT. CDR3 length: 18 amino acids. Deletions cut 0 bases from V and 0 bases from J, with 15 bases between.

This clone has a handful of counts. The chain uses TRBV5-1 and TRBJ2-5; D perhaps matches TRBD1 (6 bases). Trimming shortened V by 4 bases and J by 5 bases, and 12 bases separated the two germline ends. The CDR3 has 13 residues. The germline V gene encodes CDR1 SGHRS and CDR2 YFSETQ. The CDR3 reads CASSPGTRETQYF. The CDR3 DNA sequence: TGCGCCAGCAGCCCAGGGACACGGGAGACCCAGTACTTC.

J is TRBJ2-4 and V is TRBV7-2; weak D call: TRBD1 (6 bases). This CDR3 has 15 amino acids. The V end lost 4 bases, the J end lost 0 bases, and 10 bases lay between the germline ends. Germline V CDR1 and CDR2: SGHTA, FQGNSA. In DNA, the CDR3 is TGTGCCAGCAGCTGGCCAGGGGCAGCCAAAAACATTCAGTACTTC. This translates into CASSWPGAAKNIQYF.

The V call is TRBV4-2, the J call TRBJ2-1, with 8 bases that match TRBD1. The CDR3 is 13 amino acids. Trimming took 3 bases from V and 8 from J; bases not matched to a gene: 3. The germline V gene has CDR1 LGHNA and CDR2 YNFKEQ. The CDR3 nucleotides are TGTGCCAGCAGCCATCAGGGGGCGGATGAGCAGTTCTTC. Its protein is CASSHQGADEQFF.

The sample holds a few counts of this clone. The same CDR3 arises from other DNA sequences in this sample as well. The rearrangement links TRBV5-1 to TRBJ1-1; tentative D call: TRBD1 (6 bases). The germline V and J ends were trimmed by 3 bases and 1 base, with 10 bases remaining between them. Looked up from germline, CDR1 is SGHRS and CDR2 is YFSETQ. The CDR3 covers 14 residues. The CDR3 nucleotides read TGCGCCAGCAGCTCCGGACAGCCGAACACTGAAGCTTTCTTT. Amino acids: CASSSGQPNTEAFF.

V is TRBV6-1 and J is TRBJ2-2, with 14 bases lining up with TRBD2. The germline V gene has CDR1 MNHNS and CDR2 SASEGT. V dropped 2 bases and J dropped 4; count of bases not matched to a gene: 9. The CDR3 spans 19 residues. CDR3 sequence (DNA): TGTGCCAGCAGTGAATTCGGACTAGCGGGGGGCCCAGGCACCGGGGAGCTGTTTTTT. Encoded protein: CASSEFGLAGGPGTGELFF.

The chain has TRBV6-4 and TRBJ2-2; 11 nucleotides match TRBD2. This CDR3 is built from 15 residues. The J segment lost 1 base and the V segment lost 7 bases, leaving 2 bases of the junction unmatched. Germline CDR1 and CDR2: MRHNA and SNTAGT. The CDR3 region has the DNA TGTGCCAGCAATGGACTAGCGGGGAACACCGGGGAGCTGTTTTTT. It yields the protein CASNGLAGNTGELFF.

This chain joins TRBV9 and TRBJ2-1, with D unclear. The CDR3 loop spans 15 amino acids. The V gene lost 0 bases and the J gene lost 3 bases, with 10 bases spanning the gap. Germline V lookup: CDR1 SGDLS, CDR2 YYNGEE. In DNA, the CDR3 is TGTGCCAGCAGCGTAGAAGGTGACTTCTACAATGAGCAGTTCTTC. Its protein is CASSVEGDFYNEQFF.

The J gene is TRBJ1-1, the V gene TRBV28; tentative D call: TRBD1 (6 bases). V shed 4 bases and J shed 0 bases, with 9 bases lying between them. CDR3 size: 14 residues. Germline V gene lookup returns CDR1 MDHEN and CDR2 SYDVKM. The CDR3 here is CASSSTGLNTEAFF. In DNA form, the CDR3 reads TGTGCCAGCAGTTCCACAGGGCTGAACACTGAAGCTTTCTTT.

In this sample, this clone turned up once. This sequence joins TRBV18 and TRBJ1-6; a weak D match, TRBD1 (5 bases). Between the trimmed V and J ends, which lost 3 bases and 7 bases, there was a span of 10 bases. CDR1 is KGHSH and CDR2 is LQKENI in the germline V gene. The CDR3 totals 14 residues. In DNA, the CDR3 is TGTGCCAGCTCACCCAGGGTAGGAAATTCACCCCTCCACTTT. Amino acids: CASSPRVGNSPLHF.